What follows is one T cell receptor beta chain and its context. Its specificity is unknown. Sequencing targeted expressed TCRB transcripts, as all isolated RNA had been reverse transcribed. Method: immunoSEQ multiplex PCR; TCRdb's copy keeps in-frame clones and lacks some. The sample has around 340,000 clones, 20% seen once. The sample is drawn from a study of beta chain features in type 1 diabetes. Study-wide results and caveats: It was possible that PCR favored shorter templates, equally so in patients and controls.

This clonotype originated in a woman in her late teens or twenties in good health. The material sequenced was naive CD4+ T cells from blood.

The CDR3 nucleotides read TGTGCCAGCTCACCGGGACAGGGAATTGAAAAACTGTTTTTT. Amino acid sequence: CASSPGQGIEKLFF. The chain combines TRBV18 with TRBJ1-4, with TRBD1 matching over 9 bases. CDR1 KGHSH and CDR2 LQKENI come from the germline V gene. V lost 3 bases, J lost 7 bases, and 3 bases stayed unmatched. The CDR3 extends over 14 amino acids.